The T cell receptor (beta chain) described here comes from a study of monozygotic twins with inflammatory bowel disease (dated by TCRdb to between 2019 and 2020). For context, the study as a whole: In total, roughly 30 monozygotic twin pairs made up the full study: 19 Danish pairs, all IBD-discordant, plus nine German pairs, of which four were IBD-concordant and five were IBD-discordant. Each individual had, on average, about 151 000 unique TCRalpha sequences and 181 000 unique TCRbeta sequences available for analysis. Disease-associated traits were sought mainly through comparisons between IBD patients and their genetically identical healthy co-twins within discordant pairs. Study-level results and caveats: No single strong signal or clonotype linked to IBD turned up in the results, so the idea that one exists was not supported. Concordant and discordant twins showed no difference in repertoire similarity, possibly because of limited statistical power. IBD patients had lower TCRbeta repertoire diversity, measured by the inverse Simpson index, than their healthy co-twins. Compared with healthy twins, IBD patients had fewer clonotypes in common with other individuals, a difference most pronounced in patients showing signs of disease activity. The analysis was unable to tell apart different T cell subtypes. Because patients received different immunosuppressive treatments, the repertoires may have picked up extra background noise and variability between individuals.

Libraries were built with 5' RACE. For each TCR library, approximately 3.5 ug of total RNA was used. For each sample, cDNA synthesis was carried out in eight separate reactions using SMARTScribe reverse transcriptase. During cDNA synthesis, unique molecular identifiers containing a 6-nucleotide sample barcode were introduced by template switching. Amplification of TCRalpha and TCRbeta cDNA involved two nested PCRs of about 15 and 9 cycles, and each PCR was followed by bead purification. Before amplification, cDNA was treated with uracil DNA-glycosylase and purified using the QIAquick PCR purification kit. The second PCR was the step at which Illumina TruSeq-compatible adapters and sample-specific barcodes were added. TapeStation and Qubit were used to check library quality and concentration, and 5 ng of each library went into the pool. The pooled libraries were sequenced with 2 x 100 bp reads and custom sequencing primers on an Illumina HiSeq2500 single-index Rapid Run. Turning to the authors' computational methods: PCR and sequencing errors were corrected by UMI-based consensus assembly using MiGEC version 1.2.6. MiXCR version 2.1.1 was used for V(D)J alignment, clonotype assembly and CDR3 extraction. Normalisation of gene usage, clonotype sharing and MAIT/NKT TCR abundance was achieved by analysing the top 1000, 10 000 and 20 000 clonotypes per sample. After downsampling to 27 000 UMIs, diversity was calculated as the inverse Simpson index using the vegan R package. Paired Mann-Whitney U tests on discordant twin pairs were used, with Benjamini-Hochberg multiple-testing correction. TCRdb reprocessed the reads and lists each CDR3 protein sequence as a single entry, with no DNA. TCRdb, not the original authors, processed these V and J calls. The sample's records list hundreds of thousands of distinct CDR3 sequences. About 2.4% of the sample rests with the top ten.

From each donor, a roughly 2.7 ml peripheral blood sample was collected into PAXgene tubes and kept at -80 degrees C. Total RNA was isolated from whole blood with the PAXgene blood miRNA kit on an automated QIAcube, without T cell sorting. Deep TCRalpha and TCRbeta repertoire profiling with unique molecular barcoding was performed on peripheral blood of monozygotic twin pairs concordant or discordant for inflammatory bowel disease. Smoking habits were recorded for all twin pairs, with individuals classified as current, former or never smokers. Note on this clonotype: Its antigen is still unknown.

Per the germline V gene, MDHEN is the CDR1 and SYDVKM is the CDR2. The CDR3 runs 12 amino acids, cysteine and phenylalanine included. No DNA sequence was recorded. This chain is built from TRBV28 and TRBJ2-2. The receptor was derived from a human donor with ulcerative colitis or Crohn's disease, or a healthy co-twin of an affected twin (not recorded which). Sample: blood. The encoded CDR3 is CASRENTGELFF.